What follows are 12 T cell receptor beta chains derived from one specimen sequenced in a study of blood T cell repertoires in COVID-19. Repertoires were generated with immunoSEQ multiplex PCR, while TCRdb's copy carries only in-frame clones and drops some. The sample has about 380,000 clones, 85% seen once. The sequenced sample consisted of peripheral blood. The origin of the receptors is a woman aged 18-30 years with acute or convalescent COVID-19.

The V gene is TRBV6-5, the J gene TRBJ1-2, with D possibly TRBD1 on 5 matching bases. V lost 0 bases, J lost 8 bases, and 10 bases lay in between. This CDR3 is 13 amino acids long. The germline V gene has CDR1 MNHEY and CDR2 SVGAGI. The CDR3 sequence: CASSYSGRRGYTF. CDR3 DNA: TGTGCCAGCAGTTACTCGGGGCGACGAGGCTACACCTTC.

This chain links TRBV7-9 with TRBJ1-2, with 7 bases that match TRBD1. CDR3 length equals 14 residues. CDR1 is SEHNR, CDR2 FQNEAQ, per germline (reference sequence). The J segment lost 6 bases and the V segment lost 3 bases, leaving 7 bases of the junction unmatched. CDR3 loop: CASSFFDRADGYTF. Here the CDR3 DNA reads TGTGCCAGCAGCTTCTTTGACAGGGCGGATGGCTACACCTTC.

The rearrangement joins TRBV6-5 to TRBJ1-1; D remains unclear. In germline, CDR1 is MNHEY, CDR2 SVGAGI. The CDR3 extends over 16 amino acids. Trimming left V 0 bases short and J 1 base short, with 12 bases between. The CDR3 is CASSYSIRVWNTEAFF. CDR3 nucleotide sequence: TGTGCCAGCAGTTACTCGATTCGCGTTTGGAACACTGAAGCTTTCTTT.

The chain combines TRBV29-1 with TRBJ1-1, with D unclear. Trimming left V 4 bases short and J 1 base short, with 16 bases between. Germline V lookup: CDR1 SQVTM, CDR2 ANQGSEA. The CDR3 spans 15 residues. The CDR3 nucleotides are TGCAGCGTTGGGATGACACCACTTACGAACACTGAAGCTTTCTTT. It specifies CSVGMTPLTNTEAFF.

The V gene is TRBV12-5, the J gene TRBJ2-7, with 9 nucleotides matching TRBD2. The CDR3 loop spans 14 amino acids. Germline CDR1 LGHNT, CDR2 FRNRAP. Trimming took 2 bases from V and 4 from J; bases not matched to a gene: 3. The CDR3 reads CASGLRREGYEQYF. In nucleotides, the CDR3 is TGTGCTAGTGGTTTGCGGCGGGAGGGGTACGAGCAGTACTTC.

This chain uses TRBV7-3 with TRBJ1-1; 8 nucleotides align to TRBD1. The CDR3 sequence is 15 residues long. Germline trimming cut 5 bases from V and 1 base from J; bases unmatched to any gene: 6. Germline V CDR1 and CDR2: SGHTA, FQGTGA. CDR3 DNA: TGTGCCAGCAGCCTTAGTACAGGGGGGAACACTGAAGCTTTCTTT. Amino acids: CASSLSTGGNTEAFF.

The chain links TRBV4-2 to TRBJ2-5, with D maybe TRBD2 (7 bases). The CDR3 has 18 amino acids. The germline V and J ends were trimmed by 0 bases and 5 bases, with 22 bases remaining between them. Per the germline V gene, CDR1 is LGHNA and CDR2 is YNFKEQ. CDR3 residues: CASSQEIKGGGYVETQYF. In DNA form, the CDR3 reads TGTGCCAGCAGCCAAGAAATAAAAGGGGGGGGTTATGTGGAGACCCAGTACTTC.

This sequence joins TRBV10-3 and TRBJ2-3; 8 bases map to TRBD2. The CDR3 is 14 residues long. From germline, CDR1 is ENHRY and CDR2 SYGVKD. With V trimmed by 8 bases and J by 0 bases, 4 bases remained unmatched. DNA of the CDR3: TGTGCCATCGGGGCGGGGGGAAGCACAGATACGCAGTATTTT. This translates into CAIGAGGSTDTQYF.

The V call is TRBV5-1, the J call TRBJ1-6; the match to TRBD1 covers 7 bases. The CDR3 runs 14 residues. J lost 7 bases, V lost 5 bases, and 6 bases had no gene match. Germline CDR1 SGHRS, CDR2 YFSETQ. The CDR3 DNA follows: TGCGCCAGCAGACATAACAGGGGCAATTCACCCCTCCACTTT. This encodes CASRHNRGNSPLHF.

The chain uses TRBV19 and TRBJ2-1; 10 bases match TRBD2. The junction had 5 bases not matched to a gene; V was cut back by 5 bases and J by 7 bases. Per germline, CDR1 LNHDA and CDR2 SQIVND (reference sequence). The CDR3 sequence is 14 residues long. The CDR3 here is CASSSGGLANEQFF. CDR3 coding DNA: TGTGCCAGTAGTTCCGGGGGACTAGCGAATGAGCAGTTCTTC.

The rearrangement joins TRBV30 to TRBJ1-2; weak D call: TRBD1 (6 bases). CDR1 is GTSNPN and CDR2 is SVGIG in the germline V gene (reference sequence). The CDR3 contains 13 residues. The germline V and J ends were trimmed by 1 base and 6 bases, with 12 bases remaining between them. CDR3 amino acids: CAWSERTGNGYTF. The CDR3, as DNA: TGTGCCTGGAGTGAGAGAACAGGGAATGGCTACACCTTC.

The chain is built from TRBV15 and TRBJ2-7; 7 bases line up with TRBD1. Germline V CDR1 and CDR2: LNHNV, YYDKDF (reference sequence). The V gene end was trimmed by 5 bases and the J gene end by 2 bases; junction bases not matched to a gene: 6. This CDR3 is built from 14 residues. The CDR3 reads CATSSRDRAYEQYF. The CDR3 DNA is TGTGCCACCAGCTCTCGGGACAGAGCCTACGAGCAGTACTTC. The full variable domain, in which reference TRBV15 and TRBJ2-7 provide the parts outside the CDR3, is DAMVIQNPRYQVTQFGKPVTLSCSQTLNHNVMYWYQQKSSQAPKLLFHYYDKDFNNEADTPDNFQSRRPNTSFCFLDIRSPGLGDTAMYLCATSSRDRAYEQYFGPGTRLTVT.